A single sample is the source of the 13 T cell receptor beta chains below, sequenced in a study of blood T cell repertoires in COVID-19. Assay: immunoSEQ multiplex PCR; the TCRdb copy retains only in-frame clones and omits some. Of 200,000 to 250,000 clones in the sample, around 84% are singletons; the top ten hold around a sixth. The specimen sequenced was peripheral blood. The receptors shown here come from a woman at least 80 years old with active or convalescent COVID-19.

The chain recombines TRBV14 with TRBJ2-7; 13 bases map to TRBD2. This CDR3 has 14 amino acids. Germline loops: CDR1 SGHDN, CDR2 FVKESK. Trimming removed 6 bases from V and 7 bases from J; junction bases left unmatched: 6. In nucleotides, the CDR3 is TGTGCCAGCAGACGGACTAGCGGGAGTTGGGAGCAGTACTTC. Its protein product is CASRRTSGSWEQYF.

This chain uses TRBV7-2 with TRBJ1-2, with 7 bases matching TRBD1. The CDR3 consists of 14 residues. The germline gives CDR1 SGHTA, CDR2 FQGNSA. The trim removed 3 bases at V and 0 bases at J, leaving 1 base unmatched. CDR3 DNA sequence: TGTGCCAGCAGCTTCGGGACAGCTAACTATGGCTACACCTTC. Translated: CASSFGTANYGYTF.

The chain joins TRBV7-9 to TRBJ2-5; 10 positions match TRBD2. V was pared by 3 bases and J by 0 bases, with 13 bases of the junction left unmatched. The CDR3 covers 19 residues. The germline V gene encodes CDR1 SEHNR and CDR2 FQNEAQ (reference sequence). The CDR3 DNA reads as TGTGCCAGCAGCTTCCCGACTAGCGGGTATCTCTTGTACCAAGAGACCCAGTACTTC. The encoded protein is CASSFPTSGYLLYQETQYF.

This clone was recorded once. J is TRBJ1-2 and V is TRBV18; D is uncertain. Germline CDR1 is KGHSH and CDR2 is LQKENI. The V end lost 6 bases, the J end lost 6 bases, and 14 bases lay between the germline ends. The CDR3 covers 13 residues. The CDR3 DNA reads as TGTGCCAGCTCTCCCTCCGAGGGAAATGGCTACACCTTC. Translating it yields CASSPSEGNGYTF. Full variable domain (rest looked up from reference TRBV18 and TRBJ1-2): NAGVMQNPRHLVRRRGQEARLRCSPMKGHSHVYWYRQLPEEGLKFMVYLQKENIIDESGMPKERFSAEFPKEGPSILRIQQVVRGDSAAYFCASSPSEGNGYTFGSGTRLTVV.

This chain uses TRBV6-2 or TRBV6-3 with TRBJ2-1; a weak D match, TRBD2 (5 bases). The germline V gene has CDR1 MNHEY and CDR2 SVGEGT. V was clipped by 2 bases and J by 5 bases, with 7 bases between them. There are 13 residues in the CDR3. The CDR3 sequence is CASSYQRNNEQFF. In DNA form, the CDR3 reads TGTGCCAGCAGTTACCAGCGGAACAATGAGCAGTTCTTC.

V usage is TRBV2 and J usage is TRBJ2-3, with no clear D. The V end lost 7 bases, the J end lost 6 bases, and 8 bases lay between the germline ends. The CDR3 extends over 11 amino acids. Germline V gene lookup returns CDR1 SNHLY and CDR2 FYNNEI. CDR3 protein: CASNFQDTQYF. CDR3 nucleotides: TGTGCCAGCAATTTCCAGGATACGCAGTATTTT.

The rearrangement joins TRBV19 to TRBJ1-1; D unresolved. With 4 bases removed from V and 1 base from J, the gap between germline ends came to 7 bases. The CDR3 contains 13 residues. The germline V gene encodes CDR1 LNHDA and CDR2 SQIVND (reference sequence). This chain's CDR3 is CASSKEGNTEAFF. For the CDR3, the DNA is TGTGCCAGTAGTAAGGAGGGGAACACTGAAGCTTTCTTT.

This chain connects TRBV28 to TRBJ1-2; a possible D gene is TRBD1 (5 bases). Trimming took 4 bases from V and 4 from J, leaving 10 bases between them. CDR3 length: 13 amino acids. Germline CDR1 MDHEN, CDR2 SYDVKM. CDR3: CASSSWGFYGYTF. CDR3 DNA sequence: TGTGCCAGCAGTTCATGGGGCTTCTATGGCTACACCTTC.

The chain has TRBV2 and TRBJ1-6; D gene ambiguous. The CDR3 is made up of 13 amino acids. Germline CDR1 and CDR2: SNHLY and FYNNEI. Trimming left V 8 bases short and J 14 bases short, with 19 bases between. CDR3 loop: CASLLESTSSLHF. The DNA of the CDR3 is TGTGCCAGCCTTCTAGAAAGTACTTCGTCCCTCCACTTT.

This chain joins TRBV9 and TRBJ2-2; TRBD2 agrees at 9 bases. Germline V lookup: CDR1 SGDLS, CDR2 YYNGEE. J gave up 0 bases and V 0 bases, and 0 bases lay outside the gene matches. This CDR3 contains 16 residues. CDR3 coding DNA: TGTGCCAGCAGCGTAGGACTAGCGGCGAACACCGGGGAGCTGTTTTTT. Translating gives CASSVGLAANTGELFF.

This clone was counted only a few times. The rearrangement uses TRBV7-9 and TRBJ1-3; TRBD1 aligns across 8 bases. Germline CDR1 SEHNR, CDR2 FQNEAQ (reference sequence). After removal of 2 bases from V and 2 bases from J, the junction contained 2 bases not matched to a gene. The CDR3 loop spans 15 amino acids. As DNA, the CDR3 is TGTGCCAGCAGCTTAAGGGGACAGGCTGGAAACACCATATATTTT. The encoded protein is CASSLRGQAGNTIYF.

The rearrangement joins TRBV27 to TRBJ2-1, with TRBD2 as a possible D gene (6 bases). CDR1 and CDR2 (germline): MNHEY, SMNVEV (reference sequence). The V gene lost 2 bases and the J gene lost 6 bases, with 32 bases spanning the gap. The length of the CDR3 is 21 residues. As DNA, the CDR3 is TGTGCCAGCAGTTTAAAGTCCGGGGGACGCCGAGTGGGAGACGACCGCAATGAGCAGTTCTTC. This codes for CASSLKSGGRRVGDDRNEQFF.

The rearrangement links TRBV30 to TRBJ1-1; no clear D. The germline gives CDR1 GTSNPN, CDR2 SVGIG (reference sequence). V was trimmed by 2 bases and J by 5 bases, leaving 18 bases between them. The CDR3 consists of 15 residues. The CDR3 region is CAWSSGVGKGTEAFF. The CDR3 DNA is TGTGCCTGGAGTAGCGGGGTGGGAAAAGGGACTGAAGCTTTCTTT. Filled out from reference TRBV30 and TRBJ1-1, the complete variable domain reads SQTIHQWPATLVQPVGSPLSLECTVEGTSNPNLYWYRQAAGRGLQLLFYSVGIGQISSEVPQNLSASRPQDRQFILSSKKLLLSDSGFYLCAWSSGVGKGTEAFFGQGTRLTVV.